Sequencing of this T cell receptor (beta chain) was carried out in a study of identical twins (dated by TCRdb to between 2015 and 2016). Describing the broader study: To test whether fetal clonotypes persist, the study used deep sequencing on TCR alpha and beta repertoires from monozygotic twins, unrelated adults of various ages, and cord blood. To rule out contamination, the twin experiments were replicated at different times with different library preparation protocols. Overall results and qualifications from the work: Abundant cord blood beta clonotypes carried fewer insertions; young adult naive repertoires showed a weaker similar trend, while memory repertoires showed none. Invariant T cells such as MAIT and iNKT could partly confound zero-insertion analyses, though diverse VJ usage argued against this for most clonotypes. Because the same donors could not be followed over many years, the conclusions relied on cross-sectional statistical analysis. Recombination models systematically underestimated out-of-frame TCR alpha sharing in monozygotic twins but agreed with sharing between unrelated individuals. In beta out-of-frame sequences, excess twin sharing was weaker, because having fewer shared sequences lowered the signal-to-noise ratio. Compared with coincidental sharing between unrelated individuals, out-of-frame TCR alpha sequences shared between twins showed an excess of sequences with low generation probability.

As concerns this clonotype: The antigen this receptor binds is unknown. No qualities accompany the bases; no much larger clone lies one base away.

Libraries were made using 5' RACE. The sequencing machine was an Illumina HiSeq 2000. A universal primer binding site was added through template switching, and the final cDNA carried a unique molecular identifier so that TCR cDNA molecules could be counted accurately. First-strand cDNA for TCR alpha and beta chains was synthesized from specific primers in the conserved constant-segment region. To control for contamination, every cDNA library was double barcoded, receiving both a SMART-Mk sample barcode and Illumina barcodes. TruSeq adapter sequences, together with Illumina sample barcodes, were added in two successive PCR steps. The TCR alpha and beta cDNA libraries were sequenced on the Illumina HiSeq platform using custom primers. The authors processed their data as follows. MiGEC processed the raw reads to extract unique molecular identifiers, while MiXCR was used to determine the CDR3 positions. Recombination models were inferred per individual with the repgenHMM and IGoR tools using an EM algorithm. The tcR package in R was used for shared clonotype analysis, with sharing normalized by the product of cloneset sizes. To study raw recombination without the effects of thymic and clonal selection, out-of-frame nonproductive sequences were analyzed. TCRdb reprocessed the public reads (quality trimming at Q25 with fastp, clone calling with MiXCR) and kept in-frame beta chains. A single entry per CDR3 protein holds the most common genes and DNA from its merged rows. V and J calls and clone size were set by TCRdb, not the authors. The sample table holds about 500,000 distinct CDR3 sequences, of which over 11% were seen once. The top ten clones comprise 0.8% to 1% of the sample.

The CDR3, cysteine through phenylalanine, is 13 amino acids long. The retained sequence is limited to the CDR3, 39 bases, with the frame set at the first base. The junction carries 13 bases between V and J, which are trimmed by 4 bases and 9 bases respectively. Via the germline V gene, CDR1 is KGHDR and CDR2 SFDVKD. Only healthy Caucasian donors were included. Three pairs of female monozygotic twins, all aged about 18 to 30 years, were included in the twin cohort. Positive isolation kits from Invitrogen were used to isolate the CD4+ and CD8+ T cell populations. The same data also went into a second study, on yellow fever vaccine responses in identical twins. The second paper further reports: According to the authors, in identical twins the way T cells responded to vaccination appeared partly convergent and partly personalized. Focusing on identical twins, the study followed the T cell clones that responded to the vaccine, and did so with precision.

This receptor was obtained from a woman between 18 and 30 years old in good health. This chain joins TRBV24-1 to TRBJ2-3; confidence is insufficient to name the D gene. The specimen sequenced was CD4+ T cells sorted from blood. The CDR3 is CATSDHARLTQYF. The DNA reads TGTGCCACCAGTGACCACGCCAGGTTAACGCAGTATTTT.